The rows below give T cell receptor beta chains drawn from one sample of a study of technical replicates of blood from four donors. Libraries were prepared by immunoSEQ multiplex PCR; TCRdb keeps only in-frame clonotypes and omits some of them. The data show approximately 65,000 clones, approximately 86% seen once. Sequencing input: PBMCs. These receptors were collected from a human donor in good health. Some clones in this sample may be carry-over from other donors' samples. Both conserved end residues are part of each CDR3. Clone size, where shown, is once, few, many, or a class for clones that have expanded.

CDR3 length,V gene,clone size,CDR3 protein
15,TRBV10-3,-,CAIRQASSYNSPLHF
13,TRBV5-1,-,CASSFEAGVGYTF
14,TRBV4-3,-,CASSQDRETNTIYF
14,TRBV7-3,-,CASRLDSITGELFF
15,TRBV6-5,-,CASSWDRSSGNTIYF
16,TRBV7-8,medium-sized,CASSLSPRYRTNEQYF
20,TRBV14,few,CASSRLRATGVSGVPYEQYF
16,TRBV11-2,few,CASSFGRGGLYNEQFF
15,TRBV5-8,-,CASSSGTHFNYGYTF
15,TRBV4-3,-,CASSQRRGTYNEQFF
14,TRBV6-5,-,CASSWAGNTDTQYF
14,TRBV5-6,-,CASSVRGPGDTQYF
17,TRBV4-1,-,CASSQRGRVQGAFGYTF
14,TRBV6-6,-,CASRARVPNEKLFF
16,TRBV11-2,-,CASSLAPGQGNNEQFF
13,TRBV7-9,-,CASSSWTGGEQFF
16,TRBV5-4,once,CASSLLGLAKTDTQYF
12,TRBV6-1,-,CASSELALKQYF
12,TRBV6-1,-,CASRTTGNEQFF
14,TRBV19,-,CASSIGGERTEAFF
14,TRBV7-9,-,CASSKQGEFYGYTF
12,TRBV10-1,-,CASSGPLRGYTF
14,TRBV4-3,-,CASSQELARNEQYF
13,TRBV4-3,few,CASSREGDTEAFF
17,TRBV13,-,CASSLDGGGRYTGELFF
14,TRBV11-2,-,CASSGGRSYNEQFF
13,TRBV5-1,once,CASSETENTEAFF
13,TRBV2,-,CASSDTGRQPQHF
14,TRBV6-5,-,CASSYQGRGNEAFF
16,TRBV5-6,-,CASSGLAGGATGELFF
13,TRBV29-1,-,CSAMTGGNYGYTF
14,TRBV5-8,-,CASSLVLAVDEQFF
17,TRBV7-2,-,CASSHGLAGARGNTQYF
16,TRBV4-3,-,CASSQDIGGNSYEQYF
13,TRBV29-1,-,CSVVRDSSYEQYF
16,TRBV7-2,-,CASSSPLAGGPETQYF
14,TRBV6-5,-,CASSYSSGNYEQYF
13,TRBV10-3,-,CAISGQGSSEQYF
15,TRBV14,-,CASSQGVAGTYEQYF
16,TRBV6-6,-,CASRTSGGYSNQPQHF
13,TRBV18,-,CASSGDGTYEQYF
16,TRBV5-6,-,CASSLSLAGNPETQYF
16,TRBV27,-,CASGSPGGGRITEAFF
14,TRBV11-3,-,CASSPFQGTGELFF
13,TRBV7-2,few,CASSFQANTEAFF
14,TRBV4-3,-,CASSRTSGEYEQYF
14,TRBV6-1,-,CASSVDNSGNTIYF
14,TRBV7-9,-,CASSARDRGDEQYF
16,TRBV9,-,CASSPRTSGGYNEQFF
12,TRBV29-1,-,CSVEATGGEQYF
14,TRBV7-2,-,CASSNRQGSYEQYF
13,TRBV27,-,CASSLQGQETQYF
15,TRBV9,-,CASSVGGLVQETQYF